What follows are 4 T cell receptor beta chains derived from one specimen sequenced in a study of OX40 agonist ivuxolimab in advanced cancers. Sequencing was performed with immunoSEQ multiplex PCR; in TCRdb, only in-frame clones are kept and a portion is missing. The table lists about 41,000 clones, approximately 87% of them singletons. Sequenced here: CD4+ or CD8+ T cells sorted from blood, sampled in a trial of the OX40 agonist ivuxolimab. The receptors originated from an adult with an advanced solid tumor such as melanoma, head and neck, liver or kidney cancer.

The rearrangement links TRBV28 to TRBJ1-2; D not certain. Germline V gives CDR1 MDHEN, CDR2 SYDVKM. V lost 10 bases and J lost 7, with 13 bases in between. The length of the CDR3 is 11 residues. The CDR3 here is CATKRSGGYTF. For the CDR3, the DNA is TGTGCCACCAAACGGTCTGGTGGCTACACCTTC.

The V gene is TRBV28, the J gene TRBJ1-4; D call uncertain. The CDR3 is made up of 15 amino acids. The germline V and J ends were trimmed by 6 bases and 5 bases, with 16 bases remaining between them. The V gene's germline CDR1 is MDHEN and CDR2 SYDVKM. CDR3 coding DNA: TGTGCCAGCAGCTCCCGGGCCAGCCTAAATGAAAAACTGTTTTTT. This translates into CASSSRASLNEKLFF.

Here the CDR3 DNA reads TGTGCCAGCAGTTTAGGAGCTAACTATGGCTACACCTTC. Translation: CASSLGANYGYTF. V usage is TRBV27 and J usage is TRBJ1-2; D gene ambiguous. The V and J ends lost 2 bases and 0 bases respectively, with 4 bases between them. Germline CDR1 is MNHEY and CDR2 is SMNVEV (reference sequence). This CDR3 has 13 amino acids.

The CDR3 DNA follows: TGTGCCAGCAGCGGGGCCCTTAGGGACAATGAGCAGTTCTTC. Translation gives CASSGALRDNEQFF. The chain uses TRBV19 and TRBJ2-1, with 7 bases that match TRBD2. The CDR3 is made up of 14 amino acids. Germline loops: CDR1 LNHDA, CDR2 SQIVND (reference sequence). After removal of 9 bases from V and 5 bases from J, the junction contained 10 bases not matched to a gene.